The 28 T cell receptor beta chains below all came from one sample that was sequenced in a study of persistence of HIV-infected CD4 T cells. Sequencing used immunoSEQ version 4 in survey mode. Data came from immunoSEQ multiplex PCR; TCRdb stores just in-frame clones and leaves some out. This table holds 4,500 to 5,500 clones, roughly 70% found once. The antigens these receptors bind are not known. The stimulus was lysate of CMV-infected fibroblasts, around 10 ug/mL. Sorting selected CD4+ T cells upregulating both CD40 ligand and CD69. The input for sequencing was CD4+ T cells sorted from PBMCs after roughly 20-hour stimulation, taken from a patient who received antiretroviral therapy. These receptors all come from an adult man with HIV who was CMV-seropositive.

The rearrangement links TRBV10-2 to TRBJ1-1; 10 nucleotides agree with TRBD1. The CDR3 extends over 15 amino acids. The germline V gene has CDR1 WSHSY and CDR2 SAAADI. J lost 2 bases, V lost 2 bases, and 2 bases had no gene match. Written as DNA, the CDR3 is TGCGCCAGCAGTGAGAGGACAGGGGGTAACACTGAAGCTTTCTTT. Translating it yields CASSERTGGNTEAFF.

The chain uses TRBV5-1 and TRBJ2-5, with unresolved D. CDR1 and CDR2 from the germline V gene are SGHRS and YFSETQ. The ends were cut back, 0 bases at V and 1 base at J, with 10 bases in the middle. This CDR3 has 15 amino acids. For the CDR3, the DNA is TGCGCCAGCAGCTTGGTAGGCGGTACCCAAGAGACCCAGTACTTC. This codes for CASSLVGGTQETQYF. Using reference TRBV5-1 and TRBJ2-5 for the parts outside the CDR3, the full variable domain is KAGVTQTPRYLIKTRGQQVTLSCSPISGHRSVSWYQQTPGQGLQFLFEYFSETQRNKGNFPGRFSGRQFSNSRSEMNVSTLELGDSALYLCASSLVGGTQETQYFGPGTRLLVL.

The genes are TRBV14 and TRBJ1-6; D ambiguous. V was cut by 4 bases and J by 6 bases, with 7 bases left in between. This CDR3 is built from 13 residues. CDR1 is SGHDN and CDR2 is FVKESK in the germline V gene. The CDR3 DNA follows: TGTGCCAGCAGCCCCTTTGCTAATTCACCCCTCCACTTT. Protein sequence: CASSPFANSPLHF.

The chain has TRBV6-1 and TRBJ1-5; D gene uncertain. The ends were cut back, 3 bases at V and 5 bases at J, with 5 bases in the middle. Germline CDR1 and CDR2: MNHNS and SASEGT. The CDR3 has 12 amino acids. The CDR3 nucleotides are TGTGCCAGCAGTGAGCCCTATCAGCCCCAGCATTTT. It specifies CASSEPYQPQHF.

This clone was detected only a few times. In DNA form, the CDR3 reads TGTGCCAGCAGTCTTACAGGGGTCCCGGGAGCTTTCTTT. Residues: CASSLTGVPGAFF. The chain is built from TRBV6-2 or TRBV6-3 and TRBJ1-1; TRBD1 aligns across 7 bases. The V segment lost 5 bases and the J segment 10 bases; nucleotides outside the gene matches: 10. Germline CDR1 MNHEY, CDR2 SVGEGT. The CDR3 sequence is 13 residues long.

The chain employs TRBV19 and TRBJ1-6; D unclear. Germline loops: CDR1 LNHDA, CDR2 SQIVND (reference sequence). V lost 7 bases and J 7 bases, leaving 11 bases between the germline ends. This CDR3 is 13 amino acids long. The CDR3 protein is CASKDLGNSPLHF. The DNA of the CDR3 is TGTGCCAGTAAAGATTTGGGCAATTCACCCCTCCACTTT. Drawing the rest from reference TRBV19 and TRBJ1-6, the complete variable domain is DGGITQSPKYLFRKEGQNVTLSCEQNLNHDAMYWYRQDPGQGLRLIYYSQIVNDFQKGDIAEGYSVSREKKESFPLTVTSAQKNPTAFYLCASKDLGNSPLHFGNGTRLTVT.

This clone rates as large (0.1 to 1%). The CDR3 protein is CASSTDRVSGNTIYF. The CDR3, as DNA: TGTGCCAGCAGCACCGACAGGGTCTCTGGAAACACCATATATTTT. V is TRBV6-5 and J is TRBJ1-3; 7 bases align to TRBD1. The CDR3 is 15 amino acids. V was pared by 6 bases and J by 0 bases, with 5 bases of the junction left unmatched. In germline, CDR1 is MNHEY, CDR2 SVGAGI.

This clone has only a few counts. This chain links TRBV7-9 with TRBJ2-2; D unclear. CDR1 and CDR2 (germline): SEHNR, FQNEAQ (reference sequence). The CDR3 is made up of 15 amino acids. Trimming stripped 7 bases from V and 5 bases from J, with 17 bases between. The CDR3 DNA reads as TGTGCCAGCACCGTCTGGGGTGAAGGTACCGGGGAGCTGTTTTTT. The encoded protein is CASTVWGEGTGELFF.

The chain recombines TRBV12-3 or TRBV12-4 with TRBJ1-2; D is unclear. The CDR3 is 12 amino acids. The ends were cut back, 7 bases at V and 2 bases at J, with 8 bases in the middle. CDR3: CASTTYNYGYTF. In DNA, the CDR3 is TGTGCCAGCACTACCTACAACTATGGCTACACCTTC.

The chain uses TRBV7-2 and TRBJ2-5, with D uncertain. Germline V gene sequence: CDR1 SGHTA, CDR2 FQGNSA. The length of the CDR3 is 13 residues. V shed 5 bases and J shed 2 bases, with 9 bases lying between them. CDR3 nucleotides: TGTGCCAGCAGCCGCACGCCTCAAGAGACCCAGTACTTC. This encodes CASSRTPQETQYF. The complete variable domain, with remaining parts taken from reference TRBV7-2 and TRBJ2-5, reads GAGVSQSPSNKVTEKGKDVELRCDPISGHTALYWYRQSLGQGLEFLIYFQGNSAPDKSGLPSDRFSAERTGGSVSTLTIQRTQQEDSAVYLCASSRTPQETQYFGPGTRLLVL.

The V gene is TRBV27, the J gene TRBJ2-3; 13 nucleotides agree with TRBD2. This CDR3 contains 18 residues. J was trimmed by 0 bases and V by 1 base; bases with no gene match: 4. The germline CDR1 and CDR2 sequences are MNHEY and SMNVEV (reference sequence). In DNA, the CDR3 is TGTGCCAGCAGTTTATTGGGACTAGCGGGGCCTAGCACAGATACGCAGTATTTT. It is translated as CASSLLGLAGPSTDTQYF.

The chain combines TRBV16 with TRBJ2-7; no firm D call. Germline V gene data show CDR1 as KGHSY and CDR2 as FQNENV. The CDR3 extends over 11 amino acids. The germline V and J ends were trimmed by 0 bases and 5 bases, with 2 bases remaining between them. The CDR3 nucleotides read TGTGCCAGCAGCCAATCTGACGAGCAGTACTTC. Amino acids: CASSQSDEQYF. Full variable domain (missing parts from reference TRBV16 and TRBJ2-7): GEEVAQTPKHLVRGEGQKAKLYCAPIKGHSYVFWYQQVLKNEFKFLISFQNENVFDETGMPKERFSAKCLPNSPCSLEIQATKLEDSAVYFCASSQSDEQYFGPGTRLTVT.

By sample fraction, this clone is medium-sized. This chain joins TRBV6-5 and TRBJ2-6, with a weak D call TRBD1 (5 bases). V gave up 2 bases and J gave up 0 bases, with 8 bases separating them. CDR1 and CDR2 (germline): MNHEY, SVGAGI. This CDR3 region has 16 residues. This CDR3 reads CASSYIQVSGANVLTF. The CDR3, as DNA: TGTGCCAGCAGTTACATACAGGTCTCTGGGGCCAACGTCCTGACTTTC.

The chain has TRBV19 and TRBJ2-5; D ambiguous. Per the germline V gene, CDR1 is LNHDA and CDR2 is SQIVND (reference sequence). V lost 7 bases and J lost 0, with 12 bases in between. This CDR3 has 14 residues. This chain's CDR3 is CASNYGVYQETQYF. In nucleotides, the CDR3 is TGTGCCAGTAATTACGGAGTCTACCAAGAGACCCAGTACTTC.

This clone was seen a few times. The chain couples TRBV3-1 (or the pseudogene TRBV3-2) to TRBJ2-7; no reliable D call. V lost 0 bases and J 3 bases, leaving 6 bases between the germline ends. Germline CDR1 reads LGHDT; CDR2 reads YNNKEL (reference sequence). This CDR3 is built from 13 residues. The DNA of the CDR3 is TGTGCCAGCAGCCAAGATCGAAGCTACGAGCAGTACTTC. The encoded protein is CASSQDRSYEQYF.

V is TRBV7-6 and J is TRBJ1-3; TRBD1 agrees at 7 bases. The CDR3 sequence is 19 residues long. The junction had 18 bases not matched to a gene; V was cut back by 5 bases and J by 2 bases. The germline V gene has CDR1 SGHVS and CDR2 FNYEAQ. The CDR3 DNA is TGTGCCAGCAGCCCCTCGGCCCCGACAGGGAATCTGGCTGGAAACACCATATATTTT. Protein product: CASSPSAPTGNLAGNTIYF.

This clone was recorded a few times. The chain is built from TRBV11-3 and TRBJ2-1, with 10 bases that match TRBD1. Germline V gene data show CDR1 as SGHNT and CDR2 as YENEEA. The CDR3 sequence is 15 residues long. V was pared by 4 bases and J by 4 bases, with 4 bases of the junction left unmatched. Written as DNA, the CDR3 is TGTGCCAGCAGCTCGGGACAGGGGACTTACAATGAGCAGTTCTTC. It codes for CASSSGQGTYNEQFF.

This CDR3 reads CASRGQAGGTEAFF. In DNA, the CDR3 is TGTGCCAGTAGGGGACAGGCGGGAGGCACTGAAGCTTTCTTT. The rearrangement uses TRBV19 and TRBJ1-1; 8 bases are shared with TRBD1. The CDR3 is made up of 14 amino acids. CDR1 LNHDA and CDR2 SQIVND come from the germline V gene (reference sequence). V was pared by 6 bases and J by 4 bases, with 7 bases of the junction left unmatched.

The chain employs TRBV12-3 or TRBV12-4 and TRBJ1-1; unclear D gene. The CDR3 is made up of 13 amino acids. Trimming pared 6 bases from V and 1 base from J, leaving 9 bases between. Here the CDR3 DNA reads TGTGCCAGCAGGATACACCAGAACACTGAAGCTTTCTTT. It specifies CASRIHQNTEAFF.

The chain employs TRBV28 and TRBJ2-7, with TRBD1 matching 9 bases. The ends lost 6 bases at V and 2 bases at J; junction bases unmatched: 5. The germline V gene has CDR1 MDHEN and CDR2 SYDVKM. This CDR3 is 14 amino acids long. The CDR3 is CASSRDRATYEQYF. In nucleotides, the CDR3 is TGTGCCAGCAGCCGGGACAGGGCGACCTACGAGCAGTACTTC. Full variable domain (outside the CDR3, taken from reference TRBV28 and TRBJ2-7): DVKVTQSSRYLVKRTGEKVFLECVQDMDHENMFWYRQDPGLGLRLIYFSYDVKMKEKGDIPEGYSVSREKKERFSLILESASTNQTSMYLCASSRDRATYEQYFGPGTRLTVT.

This chain connects TRBV5-5 to TRBJ2-7; D is uncertain. The V end lost 0 bases, the J end lost 1 base, and 8 bases lay between the germline ends. Germline CDR1 is SGHKS and CDR2 is YYEKEE (reference sequence). The CDR3 totals 14 residues. CDR3 DNA: TGTGCCAGCAGCTTGGGGGCGTTTTCCTACGAGCAGTACTTC. As protein: CASSLGAFSYEQYF. The full variable domain, with the rest looked up from reference TRBV5-5 and TRBJ2-7, is DAGVTQSPTHLIKTRGQQVTLRCSPISGHKSVSWYQQVLGQGPQFIFQYYEKEERGRGNFPDRFSARQFPNYSSELNVNALLLGDSALYLCASSLGAFSYEQYFGPGTRLTVT.

This clone turned up a few times. The chain is built from TRBV4-1 and TRBJ1-4, with unresolved D. Germline CDR1 is MGHRA and CDR2 is YSYEKL. CDR3 length equals 16 residues. V lost 4 bases, J lost 0 bases, and 12 bases lay in between. The CDR3 protein is CASSPPRGATNEKLFF. Here the CDR3 DNA reads TGCGCCAGCAGCCCCCCACGGGGAGCAACTAATGAAAAACTGTTTTTT.

This rearrangement joins TRBV6-5 to TRBJ1-1, with D unresolved. The CDR3 sequence is 13 residues long. The V and J ends lost 3 bases and 1 base respectively, with 6 bases between them. CDR1 MNHEY and CDR2 SVGAGI come from the germline V gene. The CDR3 protein is CASSYWENTEAFF. CDR3 bases: TGTGCCAGCAGTTATTGGGAGAACACTGAAGCTTTCTTT.

The rearrangement uses TRBV7-2 and TRBJ1-1; D not certain. V lost 2 bases and J lost 0, with 4 bases in between. The V gene's germline CDR1 is SGHTA and CDR2 FQGNSA. The CDR3 length is 13 residues. DNA for the CDR3: TGTGCCAGCAGCTTATGGATGAACACTGAAGCTTTCTTT. Protein sequence: CASSLWMNTEAFF.

This clone has just one count. The chain carries TRBV6-6 and TRBJ2-1; D remains ambiguous. The CDR3 covers 11 residues. V dropped 1 base and J dropped 9 bases, with 4 bases sitting between them. From germline, CDR1 is MNHNY and CDR2 SVGAGI (reference sequence). Here the CDR3 reads CASSYWPEQFF. The CDR3 bases are TGTGCCAGCAGTTACTGGCCTGAGCAGTTCTTC.

The genes are TRBV6-5 and TRBJ1-2, with a possible D match to TRBD1 (5 bases). The V gene's germline CDR1 is MNHEY and CDR2 SVGAGI. The ends were cut back, 6 bases at V and 2 bases at J, with 10 bases in the middle. This CDR3 comprises 13 residues. DNA for the CDR3: TGTGCCAGCAGCCCCAGGGAGAACTATGGCTACACCTTC. Protein: CASSPRENYGYTF.

The chain couples TRBV28 to TRBJ1-2; the D gene is possibly TRBD1 (5 bases). Germline loops: CDR1 MDHEN, CDR2 SYDVKM. The CDR3 totals 14 residues. V was trimmed by 5 bases and J by 8 bases, leaving 18 bases between them. The CDR3 region is CASSQGPRSTGYTF. CDR3 DNA sequence: TGTGCCAGCAGTCAGGGACCCCGCTCAACCGGCTACACCTTC.

The genes are TRBV6-2 or TRBV6-3 and TRBJ2-1, with 13 bases identical to TRBD2. The CDR3 is made up of 15 amino acids. Germline V gene sequence: CDR1 MNHEY, CDR2 SVGEGT. J gave up 8 bases and V 4 bases, and 5 bases lay outside the gene matches. CDR3: CASSSGLAGTDEQFF. The CDR3, as DNA: TGTGCCAGCAGTTCGGGACTAGCGGGGACGGATGAGCAGTTCTTC.